A selection of T cell receptor beta chains follows, all from one sample in a study of control samples from healthy donors and cancer patients. Method: immunoSEQ multiplex PCR; TCRdb's copy keeps in-frame clones and lacks some. The table shows 170,000 or so clones, with roughly 91% occurring only once. The sample consisted of blood. All receptors derive from a man aged 18 to 30 in good health. The CDR3 runs from the conserved cysteine through the conserved F or W. The D gene is left open where the match is weak. Expanded clones get a size class; other rows say once, few or many, or leave the size out.

d_call j_call v_call clone_size cdr3_aa cdr3_nt
TRBD1 TRBJ1-1 TRBV18 - CASSPLTLQGAENTEAFF TGTGCCAGCTCACCTTTAACATTACAGGGGGCGGAGAACACTGAAGCTTTCTTT
- TRBJ1-2 TRBV6-6 - CATTTARGTYGYTF TGTGCCACCACGACGGCTAGGGGTACCTATGGCTACACCTTC
TRBD1 TRBJ2-3 TRBV19 - CASSISAGQGNTDTQYF TGTGCCAGTAGTATTTCAGCCGGACAGGGAAACACAGATACGCAGTATTTT
- TRBJ2-2 TRBV19 - CASSRRGAYTGELFF TGTGCCAGTAGTAGGAGGGGGGCATACACCGGGGAGCTGTTTTTT
- TRBJ2-7 TRBV5-1 - CASSLAAAVISYEQYF TGCGCCAGCAGCTTGGCGGCGGCAGTTATCTCCTACGAGCAGTACTTC
TRBD1 TRBJ1-5 TRBV2 - CASRDRENQPQHF TGTGCCAGTCGGGACAGGGAGAATCAGCCCCAGCATTTT
TRBD1 TRBJ1-6 TRBV6-5 - CASSSRGRWDNSPLHF TGTGCCAGCAGTTCGAGGGGGCGCTGGGATAATTCACCCCTCCACTTT
- TRBJ1-2 TRBV24-1 - CATSGILGGNYGYTF TGTGCCACCAGTGGGATACTCGGAGGCAACTATGGCTACACCTTC
- TRBJ2-3 TRBV7-9 - CASSPTVTDTQYF TGTGCCAGCAGCCCCACAGTCACAGATACGCAGTATTTT
- TRBJ2-3 TRBV4-1 - CASSKRSGTDTQYF TGCGCCAGCAGCAAAAGGTCGGGGACAGATACGCAGTATTTT
TRBD2 TRBJ2-3 TRBV27 once CASSLFSGDGYTDTQYF TGTGCCAGCAGCCTGTTTAGCGGGGACGGCTACACAGATACGCAGTATTTT
- TRBJ2-1 TRBV24-1 - CATSDFGGPSNNEQFF TGTGCCACCAGTGATTTCGGGGGTCCTTCGAACAATGAGCAGTTCTTC
- TRBJ2-3 TRBV2 - CASRAEELDTQYF TGTGCCAGCAGGGCGGAGGAATTGGATACGCAGTATTTT
- TRBJ2-7 TRBV5-6 - CASSLGARVSYEQYF TGTGCCAGCAGCTTGGGAGCCCGAGTTTCCTACGAGCAGTACTTC
TRBD2 TRBJ2-5 TRBV5-1 - CASSPGTSGETQYF TGCGCCAGCAGCCCGGGGACTAGCGGAGAGACCCAGTACTTC
- TRBJ2-1 TRBV4-1 - CASSFRLEMVEQFF TGCGCCAGCAGCTTCAGACTAGAGATGGTTGAGCAGTTCTTC
- TRBJ2-3 TRBV5-4 - CASSLELLSGDTQYF TGTGCCAGCAGCTTGGAACTCCTCTCCGGAGATACGCAGTATTTT
- TRBJ1-2 TRBV19 - CASNSQGNYGYTF TGTGCCAGTAATTCGCAGGGGAACTATGGCTACACCTTC
- TRBJ1-2 TRBV6-5 - CASSHQGSHGYTF TGTGCCAGCAGCCATCAGGGTTCCCATGGCTACACCTTC
TRBD2 TRBJ2-3 TRBV25-1 - CASSEAGGSTDTQYF TGTGCCAGCAGTGAGGCGGGGGGGAGCACAGATACGCAGTATTTT
TRBD1 TRBJ1-2 TRBV6-5 - CASSRDRDAVGYTF TGTGCCAGCAGTCGGGACAGGGACGCGGTGGGCTACACCTTC
TRBD2 TRBJ2-3 TRBV30 once CAWSVPGGADTQYF TGTGCCTGGAGTGTACCCGGGGGGGCAGATACGCAGTATTTT
TRBD1 TRBJ2-3 TRBV5-4 - CASSKWTGLTDTQYF TGTGCCAGCAGCAAATGGACAGGGCTGACAGATACGCAGTATTTT
- TRBJ2-3 TRBV5-1 - CASSLVSEGATDTQYF TGCGCCAGCAGCTTGGTGTCCGAGGGCGCGACAGATACGCAGTATTTT
- TRBJ2-3 TRBV7-9 - CASSSSRTTSTDTQYF TGTGCCAGCAGCTCGTCGAGGACAACGAGCACAGATACGCAGTATTTT
- TRBJ1-6 TRBV5-1 - CASSLAAGAIIPLHF TGCGCCAGCAGCTTGGCCGCGGGAGCCATCATTCCCCTCCACTTT
- TRBJ1-4 TRBV29-1 - CSVAEPNEKLFF TGCAGCGTTGCCGAGCCGAATGAAAAACTGTTTTTT
- TRBJ1-2 TRBV4-1 - CASSQEGGLTLPNYGYTF TGCGCCAGCAGCCAAGAGGGGGGGCTGACGCTTCCTAACTATGGCTACACCTTC